Presented here are 30 T cell receptor beta chains from one specimen sequenced in a study of response to subunit inactivated influenza vaccine. TCRdb itself ran the RT-PCR reads through MiXCR, one entry per CDR3 protein. The sample contains 700,000 to 900,000 distinct CDR3 sequences, approximately 22% of which appear only once. Material: PBMCs from blood, obtained about 5 days after vaccination. Every receptor here comes from a man between 45 and 60 years old who received an inactivated influenza vaccine.

J is TRBJ2-5 and V is TRBV12-3 or TRBV12-4; D might be TRBD1 or TRBD2, each matching 6 bases. The V end was cut by 5 bases, the J end by 9 bases, with 22 bases between. The CDR3 has 15 residues. CDR3 region: CASSPNAHGGGPQYF. CDR3 nucleotide sequence: TGTGCCAGCAGTCCTAACGCCCACGGGGGCGGGCCCCAGTACTTC.

Here the CDR3 DNA reads TGCAGTGGTAGGGACGGAAAGTCCTACGAGCAGTACTTC. This translates into CSGRDGKSYEQYF. The chain couples TRBV20-1 to TRBJ2-7; D assignment may be TRBD1 or TRBD2 (5 bases each). This CDR3 contains 13 residues. Trimming shortened V by 7 bases and J by 1 base, and 14 bases separated the two germline ends. From germline, CDR1 is DFQATT and CDR2 SNEGSKA (reference sequence).

This clonotype has a handful of counts. The V call is TRBV20-1, the J call TRBJ2-7; D is perhaps TRBD1 or TRBD2 (6 bases each). This CDR3 contains 15 residues. Trimming took off 6 bases at V and 5 bases at J, with 23 bases between the two ends. The germline CDR1 and CDR2 sequences are DFQATT and SNEGSKA (reference sequence). The CDR3 loop reads CSAPAGGGLKDEQYF. CDR3 bases: TGCAGTGCCCCAGCCGGGGGCGGTCTAAAGGACGAGCAGTACTTC.

This sequence joins TRBV10-3 and TRBJ1-5; D uncertain. Germline CDR1 reads ENHRY; CDR2 reads SYGVKD. The length of the CDR3 is 15 residues. The ends were cut back, 3 bases at V and 2 bases at J, with 11 bases in the middle. The CDR3 region has the DNA TGTGCCATCAGTGACCAACTTATTGGCAATCAGCCCCAGCATTTT. Translation: CAISDQLIGNQPQHF.

V usage is TRBV29-1 and J usage is TRBJ2-3; D unresolved. Per the germline V gene, CDR1 is SQVTM and CDR2 is ANQGSEA. This CDR3 region has 13 residues. V was clipped by 6 bases and J by 5 bases, with 15 bases between them. In DNA form, the CDR3 reads TGCAGCGTCGATTTCAATATAGGAGATACGCAGTATTTT. The encoded protein is CSVDFNIGDTQYF.

The rearrangement uses TRBV12-3 or TRBV12-4 and TRBJ2-5; 8 bases line up with TRBD1. The CDR3 is 17 residues long. Trimming at V came to 2 bases and at J to 3 bases, leaving 11 bases not matched to a gene. As DNA, the CDR3 is TGTGCCAGCAGTTTATTGGTGTTTCAGGACAGGGAAGAGACCCAGTACTTC. This codes for CASSLLVFQDREETQYF.

This clonotype turned up a few times. The V call is TRBV6-2 or TRBV6-3, the J call TRBJ2-1; TRBD1 matches 9 bases. This CDR3 region has 16 residues. The germline V gene encodes CDR1 MNHEY and CDR2 SVGEGT. V lost 7 bases, J lost 7 bases, and 14 bases stayed unmatched. The CDR3 region has the DNA TGTGCCAGCACCAACCTTAGGACAGGGGCGGGGAATGAGCAGTTCTTC. It codes for CASTNLRTGAGNEQFF.

This sequence joins TRBV29-1 and TRBJ1-2; 7 positions agree with TRBD1. The CDR3 has 14 residues. Per germline, CDR1 SQVTM and CDR2 ANQGSEA. Trimming removed 0 bases from V and 4 bases from J; junction bases left unmatched: 5. The CDR3 region is CSVEEAGQPYGYTF. Written as DNA, the CDR3 is TGCAGCGTTGAAGAAGCGGGACAGCCCTATGGCTACACCTTC.

This chain's CDR3 is CSARESGGLYNEQFF. The DNA for the CDR3 is TGCAGTGCTAGAGAGTCGGGAGGGCTGTACAATGAGCAGTTCTTC. The gene calls are TRBV20-1 and TRBJ2-1; 8 nucleotides match TRBD2. The CDR3 covers 15 residues. Germline lookup yields CDR1 DFQATT and CDR2 SNEGSKA (reference sequence). V shed 0 bases and J 4 bases; nucleotides not matched to a gene: 5.

V and J are TRBV20-1 and TRBJ2-3; 8 bases line up with TRBD2. This CDR3 has 15 residues. J gave up 8 bases and V 6 bases, and 16 bases lay outside the gene matches. The germline CDR1 and CDR2 sequences are DFQATT and SNEGSKA (reference sequence). CDR3 loop: CSASWRSGSLGTQYF. The CDR3 DNA sequence: TGCAGTGCCAGCTGGAGGAGCGGGAGTCTGGGTACGCAGTATTTT.

This chain links TRBV4-3 with TRBJ2-5; 8 positions match TRBD2. Looked up from germline, CDR1 is LGHNA and CDR2 is YSLEER. This CDR3 contains 15 residues. The V gene end was trimmed by 3 bases and the J gene end by 5 bases; junction bases not matched to a gene: 8. As DNA, the CDR3 is TGCGCCAGCAGCCAGTCTAGCGGGCCCTCCGAGACCCAGTACTTC. This translates into CASSQSSGPSETQYF.

The chain has TRBV12-3 or TRBV12-4 and TRBJ1-6; no firm D call. Trimming stripped 3 bases from V and 0 bases from J, with 9 bases between. The CDR3 runs to 16 residues. The CDR3 region is CASSFGRSSYNSPLHF. The CDR3 coding sequence is TGTGCCAGCAGTTTTGGCAGGAGCTCCTATAATTCACCCCTCCACTTT.

This clonotype was picked up a small number of times. This sequence joins TRBV5-1 and TRBJ2-7; D gene uncertain. CDR1 and CDR2 (germline): SGHRS, YFSETQ. The ends were cut back, 5 bases at V and 1 base at J, with 13 bases in the middle. The CDR3 is 14 amino acids. DNA of the CDR3: TGCGCCAGCAGAGAGCCCGCCCAATCCTACGAGCAGTACTTC. The encoded protein is CASREPAQSYEQYF. Drawing the rest from reference TRBV5-1 and TRBJ2-7, the complete variable domain is KAGVTQTPRYLIKTRGQQVTLSCSPISGHRSVSWYQQTPGQGLQFLFEYFSETQRNKGNFPGRFSGRQFSNSRSEMNVSTLELGDSALYLCASREPAQSYEQYFGPGTRLTVT.

This clonotype was seen a few times. The V gene is TRBV5-1, the J gene TRBJ2-3; 7 bases are shared with TRBD1. The germline V gene has CDR1 SGHRS and CDR2 YFSETQ. This CDR3 contains 17 residues. J lost 0 bases, V lost 3 bases, and 10 bases had no gene match. Here the CDR3 reads CASSSGRQGWSTDTQYF. In nucleotides, the CDR3 is TGCGCCAGCAGCTCTGGTAGACAGGGCTGGAGCACAGATACGCAGTATTTT.

The chain carries TRBV11-1 and TRBJ2-3; 11 positions match TRBD2. The CDR3 has 20 residues. Per germline, CDR1 SGHAT and CDR2 FQDESV (reference sequence). V lost 2 bases and J lost 1; bases outside the gene matches: 14. CDR3 coding DNA: TGTGCCAGCAGCTTACCAGCAGCGGCTAGCGGGAGGAGGGGCACAGATACGCAGTATTTT. It translates to CASSLPAAASGRRGTDTQYF.

The V gene is TRBV9, the J gene TRBJ2-2; D is undetermined. CDR1 is SGDLS, CDR2 YYNGEE, per germline. The V end lost 0 bases, the J end lost 0 bases, and 6 bases lay between the germline ends. The CDR3 covers 15 residues. The CDR3 region is CASSVGPSNTGELFF. The CDR3 DNA sequence: TGTGCCAGCAGCGTAGGCCCGTCGAACACCGGGGAGCTGTTTTTT.

The chain recombines TRBV12-3 or TRBV12-4 with TRBJ2-3; D is undetermined. This CDR3 has 13 residues. Trimming stripped 8 bases from V and 3 bases from J, with 12 bases between. The CDR3 coding sequence is TGTGCCAGCGACGGGCTGGGGACAGATACGCAGTATTTT. Amino acid sequence: CASDGLGTDTQYF.

V usage is TRBV7-9 and J usage is TRBJ2-1; TRBD1 or TRBD2 may be the D gene (5 bases each). Germline V lookup: CDR1 SEHNR, CDR2 FQNEAQ (reference sequence). The CDR3 is 16 residues long. V lost 4 bases to trimming and J lost 4 bases, with 17 bases between them. CDR3 DNA sequence: TGTGCCAGCAGCTCCGAATGGGGACGGAGATACAATGAGCAGTTCTTC. Its protein is CASSSEWGRRYNEQFF.

This chain joins TRBV12-3 or TRBV12-4 and TRBJ2-4, with 7 bases matching TRBD1. The CDR3 totals 15 residues. V was clipped by 6 bases and J by 1 base; unmatched bases: 6. CDR3 in DNA: TGTGCCAGCAGAAGAACAGGGGTTGCCAAAAACATTCAGTACTTC. It specifies CASRRTGVAKNIQYF.

This clonotype was picked up a small number of times. V is TRBV6-2 or TRBV6-3 and J is TRBJ2-1, with D uncertain. The germline CDR1 and CDR2 sequences are MNHEY and SVGEGT. Trimming removed 2 bases from V and 6 bases from J, with 8 bases in between. The CDR3 is 13 residues long. The CDR3 loop reads CASSYVVLNEQFF. The CDR3 DNA sequence: TGTGCCAGCAGTTACGTGGTTCTCAATGAGCAGTTCTTC.

This clonotype was seen more than once but under ten times. This chain joins TRBV19 and TRBJ1-5; 7 positions match TRBD1. J gave up 2 bases and V 6 bases, and 4 bases lay outside the gene matches. Germline CDR1 is LNHDA and CDR2 is SQIVND (reference sequence). The CDR3 consists of 14 residues. The CDR3 DNA sequence: TGTGCCAGTAGGACAGGGCAGGGCAATCAGCCCCAGCATTTT. Encoded protein: CASRTGQGNQPQHF.

This clonotype was observed many times. V is TRBV12-3 or TRBV12-4 and J is TRBJ2-3; the match to TRBD2 covers 10 bases. The length of the CDR3 is 21 residues. Trimming at V came to 3 bases and at J to 1 base, leaving 19 bases not matched to a gene. In DNA form, the CDR3 reads TGTGCCAGCAGTTTTCGAAGGCTACGGCTAGCGGGAGAGGCCGGCACAGATACGCAGTATTTT. This translates into CASSFRRLRLAGEAGTDTQYF.

In this sample, this clonotype turned up a few times. The J gene is TRBJ2-7, the V gene TRBV29-1; tentatively, D is TRBD1 or TRBD2 (5 bases each). Trimming removed 4 bases at V and 3 bases at J, with 10 bases between. In germline, CDR1 is SQVTM, CDR2 ANQGSEA. The length of the CDR3 is 12 residues. The CDR3 nucleotides are TGCAGCGTTGCCGGGGCCTTCTACGAGCAGTACTTC. Amino acid sequence: CSVAGAFYEQYF.

This clonotype was recorded a few times. The rearrangement uses TRBV6-4 and TRBJ2-3; D is undetermined. Trimming left V 2 bases short and J 4 bases short, with 10 bases between. Looked up from germline, CDR1 is MRHNA and CDR2 is SNTAGT. The CDR3 consists of 14 residues. The DNA of the CDR3 is TGTGCCAGCAGTGACCAATCCAACGCAGATACGCAGTATTTT. This gives the protein CASSDQSNADTQYF.

This chain links TRBV11-2 with TRBJ1-3, with D perhaps TRBD1 (5 bases). This CDR3 comprises 18 residues. CDR1 is SGHAT and CDR2 is FQNNGV in the germline V gene. Trimming left V 4 bases short and J 0 bases short, with 19 bases between. This chain's CDR3 is CASSCWEGRSPSGNTIYF. In nucleotides, the CDR3 is TGTGCCAGCAGCTGCTGGGAGGGACGGTCACCCTCTGGAAACACCATATATTTT.

The chain joins TRBV5-1 to TRBJ1-4, with 8 bases identical to TRBD1. The CDR3 runs to 15 residues. Germline V gene sequence: CDR1 SGHRS, CDR2 YFSETQ. V lost 4 bases to trimming and J lost 5 bases; unmatched junction nucleotides: 7. Here the CDR3 DNA reads TGCGCCAGCAGCCTCCAGGGGGCCCAAAATGAAAAACTGTTTTTT. Protein: CASSLQGAQNEKLFF.

V and J are TRBV29-1 and TRBJ2-7, with 10 bases identical to TRBD1. CDR1 is SQVTM and CDR2 is ANQGSEA in the germline V gene. The CDR3 sequence is 12 residues long. The V gene end was trimmed by 8 bases and the J gene end by 6 bases; junction bases not matched to a gene: 7. The CDR3 loop reads CSTGQGVGEQYF. The CDR3 region has the DNA TGCAGCACCGGACAGGGGGTAGGCGAGCAGTACTTC.

Ten or more counts support this clonotype. The chain joins TRBV4-1 to TRBJ2-7, with a weak D call TRBD2 (5 bases). V was shortened by 1 base and J by 4 bases, with 14 bases between the two germline ends. The germline V gene encodes CDR1 MGHRA and CDR2 YSYEKL. This CDR3 comprises 15 residues. The CDR3 nucleotides read TGCGCCAGCAGCCAAGGAGCCAGACCGGGGTACGAGCAGTACTTC. Its translation: CASSQGARPGYEQYF.

This chain joins TRBV5-1 and TRBJ1-6; D call uncertain. From germline, CDR1 is SGHRS and CDR2 YFSETQ. The CDR3 totals 13 residues. V lost 4 bases and J lost 4, with 6 bases in between. The CDR3 region is CASSLSYNSPLHF. Written as DNA, the CDR3 is TGCGCCAGCAGCCTGTCTTATAATTCACCCCTCCACTTT.

This rearrangement joins TRBV7-2 to TRBJ2-7; D remains unclear. CDR1 SGHTA and CDR2 FQGNSA come from the germline V gene. The CDR3 extends over 14 amino acids. Trimming stripped 2 bases from V and 1 base from J, with 9 bases between. CDR3 protein: CASSLWQTSYEQYF. Written as DNA, the CDR3 is TGTGCCAGCAGCTTATGGCAGACGTCCTACGAGCAGTACTTC.